This record looks at one TCR beta chain sequence and its context. Its antigen has not been determined. It has no much larger one-base neighbor in the sample; base qualities were not kept. This sample stems from a study of blood T cell repertoires in COVID-19 (dated by TCRdb to the early 2020s). Looking at the study overall: Collaborator samples came from the United States, Italy and Spain and covered acute and convalescent phases of COVID-19. The repertoires were released in a freely available public database intended as a resource for research on the immune response to SARS-CoV-2. Nearly every sample came with metadata listing a de-identified subject ID, COVID-19 status, age in years and sex. Subjects who had been exposed to COVID-19, were actively infected with it, or had recovered from it provided the deeply sampled blood TCRbeta repertoires that made up the dataset. The material from the prospective study consisted of cDNA or gDNA derived from T cells, B-cell-depleted T cells, or PBMCs. HLA class I and class II types, where available, came from metadata supplied by the sample provider rather than from assay-based typing. The samples were drawn from two sources: the first 160 participants of the ongoing ImmuneRACE study, and 1,200 or so subjects contributed by 6 global collaborators. What the study reported, not specific to this receptor: The quantity of clinical and demographic metadata differed by source and by participant and was supplied without curation.

The germline V gene encodes CDR1 MNHEY and CDR2 SVGEGT. The V and J ends are trimmed by 6 bases and 0 bases, leaving 23 bases between them. Its CDR3 holds 19 amino acids, cysteine through phenylalanine. Of all the DNA, just the CDR3 is kept, 57 bases in frame from base 1. One collaborating source in Seattle enrolled patients while the patients were actively infected and followed the patients over time throughout the course of disease. Whole blood was collected in K2EDTA tubes by collaborating institutions according to the institutions' own protocols. For TCRbeta analysis, collaborators shipped samples as frozen whole blood, isolated PBMCs, or DNA extracted from either of those sample types. TCRbeta CDR3 regions were amplified from genomic DNA using the immunoSEQ Assay, a bias-controlled multiplex PCR. Per the original workflow: The number of nucleated cells in each sample was estimated from the amplification of reference gene primers within the assay. To quantify the absolute abundance of each unique TCRbeta CDR3 rearrangement, sequence reads were collapsed and filtered. For each sample, productive Simpson clonality was calculated by taking the square root of Simpson's diversity index across productive rearrangements. TCRdb stores this immuneACCESS table with in-frame sequences only. Part of the clones is absent; in the studies checked, under half of the shortfall reflects unresolved V genes, and no reason is known for the rest. That table supplies the V and J calls and clone size; D and trimming were determined from the DNA. The sample includes around 100,000 clones, with 80% to 95% observed a single time. The ten largest clonotypes hold about 6.3% of the sample.

This sequence uses TRBV6-2 or TRBV6-3 and TRBJ2-2; tentative D gene TRBD2, with 6 bases matching. The sequencing input was peripheral blood. The TCR sequence derives from a man between 18 and 29 years old with COVID-19, enrolled during active disease. CDR3 region: CASSERSSGVGPNTGELFF. The DNA sequence is given as TGTGCCAGCAGCGAACGGTCTTCGGGAGTTGGCCCGAACACCGGGGAGCTGTTTTTT.